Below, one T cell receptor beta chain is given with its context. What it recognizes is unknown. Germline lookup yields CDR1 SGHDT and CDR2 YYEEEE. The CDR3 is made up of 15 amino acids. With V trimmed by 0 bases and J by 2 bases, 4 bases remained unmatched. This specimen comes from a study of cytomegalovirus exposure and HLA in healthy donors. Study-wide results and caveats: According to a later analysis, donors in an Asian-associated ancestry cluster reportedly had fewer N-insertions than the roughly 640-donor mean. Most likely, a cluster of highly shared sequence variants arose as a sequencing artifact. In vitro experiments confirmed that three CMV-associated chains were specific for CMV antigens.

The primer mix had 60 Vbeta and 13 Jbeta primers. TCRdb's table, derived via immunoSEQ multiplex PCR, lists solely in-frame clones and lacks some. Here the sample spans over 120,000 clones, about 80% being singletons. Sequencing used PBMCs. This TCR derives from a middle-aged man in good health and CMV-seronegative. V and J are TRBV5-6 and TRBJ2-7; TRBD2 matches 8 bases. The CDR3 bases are TGTGCCAGCAGCTTGGCGGCGGGACTAGCCTACGAGCAGTACTTC. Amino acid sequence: CASSLAAGLAYEQYF.